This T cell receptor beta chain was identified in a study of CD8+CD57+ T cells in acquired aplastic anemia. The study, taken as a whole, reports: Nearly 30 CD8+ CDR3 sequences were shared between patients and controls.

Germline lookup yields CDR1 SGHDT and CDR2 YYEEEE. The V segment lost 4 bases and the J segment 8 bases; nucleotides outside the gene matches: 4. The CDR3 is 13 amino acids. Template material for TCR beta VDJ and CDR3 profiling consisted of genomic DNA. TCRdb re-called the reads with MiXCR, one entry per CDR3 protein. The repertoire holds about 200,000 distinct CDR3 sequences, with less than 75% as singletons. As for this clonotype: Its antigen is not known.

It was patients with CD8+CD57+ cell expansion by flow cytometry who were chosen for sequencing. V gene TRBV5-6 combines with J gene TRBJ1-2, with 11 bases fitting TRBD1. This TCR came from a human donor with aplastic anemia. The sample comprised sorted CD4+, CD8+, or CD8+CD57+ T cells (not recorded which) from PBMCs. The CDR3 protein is CASSAGQGAGYTF. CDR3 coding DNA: TGTGCCAGCAGCGCAGGACAGGGGGCGGGCTACACCTTC.